These 9 T cell receptor beta chains were all obtained from the same sample, sequenced in a study of regulatory T cells in long-lasting Graves disease. Arm-PCR of CDR3 regions with iRepertoire HTBI primers generated TCR beta libraries. TCRdb called the multiplex PCR reads again in MiXCR, with one record for every CDR3 protein. The data hold about 500,000 distinct CDR3 sequences, with around 11% observed a single time. Described time point: newly diagnosed GD, antithyroid drugs for less than 3 months. Extracted PBMC RNA gave rise to the TCR library. These data were likewise used in another study, on T cells in Graves' hyperthyroidism and ophthalmopathy.

The sequencing here drew on peripheral blood mononuclear cells (PBMCs), taken at new diagnosis, from a patient treated with antithyroid drugs. These receptors originate from a woman between 25 and 40 years old with Graves disease.

This clonotype has a count of ten or more. The V gene is TRBV6-2 or TRBV6-3, the J gene TRBJ2-2; 9 bases align to TRBD1. This CDR3 region has 15 residues. Germline V lookup: CDR1 MNHEY, CDR2 SVGEGT. V gave up 6 bases and J gave up 1 base; unmatched junction bases: 3. The CDR3 here is CASRGQGRNTGELFF. CDR3 coding DNA: TGTGCCAGCAGGGGACAGGGAAGGAACACCGGGGAGCTGTTTTTT.

This clonotype came up many times. The chain has TRBV30 and TRBJ2-1, with D unresolved. This CDR3 has 9 residues. Germline lookup yields CDR1 GTSNPN and CDR2 SVGIG (reference sequence). V gave up 5 bases and J gave up 8 bases, with 4 bases separating them. The CDR3 DNA follows: TGTGCCTGGGGGGATGAGCAGTTCTTC. Translated, it gives CAWGDEQFF.

This chain links TRBV7-9 with TRBJ2-1, with 7 bases matching TRBD2. This CDR3 comprises 14 residues. The junction had 2 bases not matched to a gene; V was cut back by 1 base and J by 5 bases. The germline V gene encodes CDR1 SEHNR and CDR2 FQNEAQ (reference sequence). CDR3 coding DNA: TGTGCCAGCAGCTTAGAACTAGCGAACAATGAGCAGTTCTTC. Residues: CASSLELANNEQFF.

V gene TRBV27 combines with J gene TRBJ2-7; 11 nucleotides match TRBD2. V was clipped by 4 bases and J by 6 bases; unmatched bases: 14. Germline CDR1 MNHEY, CDR2 SMNVEV (reference sequence). The CDR3 runs to 17 residues. The CDR3 sequence: CASSSYGRIAGGREQYF. CDR3 in DNA: TGTGCCAGCAGTTCATACGGAAGAATAGCGGGAGGGCGCGAGCAGTACTTC.

This clonotype was counted between two and nine times. V gene TRBV5-1 combines with J gene TRBJ2-1; 9 bases are a match to TRBD2. Germline assignment: CDR1 SGHRS and CDR2 YFSETQ. This CDR3 has 14 amino acids. Trimming cost V 0 bases and J 5 bases; bases outside gene matches: 0. The CDR3 here is CASSLASGNNEQFF. In DNA, the CDR3 is TGCGCCAGCAGCTTGGCTAGCGGGAACAATGAGCAGTTCTTC.

This clonotype was seen at least ten times. The chain recombines TRBV27 with TRBJ1-6; D is possibly TRBD1 (5 bases). The germline gives CDR1 MNHEY, CDR2 SMNVEV (reference sequence). The CDR3 is 21 amino acids. The V end lost 1 base, the J end lost 7 bases, and 29 bases lay between the germline ends. The CDR3 loop reads CASSLYRPGLPSYIENSPLHF. CDR3 nucleotides: TGTGCCAGCAGTTTATATCGTCCGGGACTTCCCTCCTATATTGAGAATTCACCCCTCCACTTT.

This clonotype was detected ten times or more. The chain joins TRBV2 to TRBJ1-1; D is unclear. The CDR3 has 13 residues. Germline V lookup: CDR1 SNHLY, CDR2 FYNNEI. With 4 bases removed from V and 2 bases from J, the gap between germline ends came to 8 bases. This CDR3 is CASSGHSNTEAFF. Here the CDR3 DNA reads TGTGCCAGCAGTGGACACTCTAACACTGAAGCTTTCTTT.

The gene calls are TRBV28 and TRBJ2-3, with 8 bases lining up with TRBD1. The ends lost 5 bases at V and 4 bases at J; junction bases unmatched: 8. CDR1 and CDR2 (germline): MDHEN, SYDVKM. CDR3 size: 15 residues. The CDR3 nucleotides read TGTGCCAGCAGTCACTGGACAGGGAGGTCAGATACGCAGTATTTT. As protein: CASSHWTGRSDTQYF.

This clonotype was detected ten times or more. The chain combines TRBV19 with TRBJ1-1; TRBD1 agrees at 7 bases. Germline V gene data show CDR1 as LNHDA and CDR2 as SQIVND (reference sequence). The CDR3 sequence is 14 residues long. V lost 5 bases and J lost 4; bases outside the gene matches: 7. The CDR3 here is CASSDTGVSTEAFF. CDR3 nucleotides: TGTGCCAGTAGTGACACAGGGGTAAGCACTGAAGCTTTCTTT.